These 15 T cell receptor beta chains were all obtained from the same sample, sequenced in a study of human T cells and chemical hapten exposure (dated by TCRdb to about 2021). The time point label, read with the paper, signifies: patch test 2, 6 weeks after DPC sensitization. The label giving this sample's treatment or condition can be read as: therapeutic diphenylcyclopropenone sensitization with weekly scalp DPC. Receptor amplification or capture employed RACE. Sequencing used a NextSeq 500. TCRdb reran the public reads through fastp at Q25 and MiXCR, keeping productive beta chains. All rows with the same CDR3 protein become a single entry with the most common DNA and genes. In all, the sample holds just over 40,000 distinct CDR3 sequences, and approximately 3.5% of those were seen once. Together, the top ten hold 6.7% of the sample. The input for sequencing was whole blood, taken in connection with sensitization to the hapten diphenylcyclopropenone (DPC). These receptors were collected from a man aged 35-49 years with alopecia areata. Some clones in this sample may be carry-over from other donors' samples.

The genes are TRBV28 and TRBJ1-3; D gene unclear. V lost 5 bases and J lost 0, with 11 bases in between. Germline V lookup: CDR1 MDHEN, CDR2 SYDVKM. The CDR3 totals 15 residues. This chain's CDR3 is CASSPRYFSGNTIYF. In nucleotides, the CDR3 is TGTGCCAGCAGTCCACGATACTTCTCTGGAAACACCATATATTTT.

This clonotype occurred many times. The CDR3 coding sequence is TGTGCCAGCAGCAAAGCGCAAAGGACTAATCAGCCCCAGCATTTT. As protein: CASSKAQRTNQPQHF. This chain connects TRBV21-1 to TRBJ1-5. TRBV21-1 is a pseudogene. This CDR3 spans 15 amino acids.

This clonotype appeared many times. The chain couples TRBV4-1 to TRBJ2-1, with 10 bases matching TRBD2. After removal of 0 bases from V and 8 bases from J, the junction contained 13 bases not matched to a gene. From germline, CDR1 is MGHRA and CDR2 YSYEKL. This CDR3 spans 18 amino acids. Written as DNA, the CDR3 is TGCGCCAGCAGCCAAGATAGGGGCCCTAGCGGGAGTTATTATGAGCAGTTCTTC. Its protein is CASSQDRGPSGSYYEQFF.

Ten or more counts support this clonotype. V gene TRBV7-8 combines with J gene TRBJ2-3; 14 nucleotides line up with TRBD2. The CDR3 length is 16 residues. Per the germline V gene, CDR1 is SGHVS and CDR2 is FQNEAQ. Trimming took 5 bases from V and 4 from J; bases not matched to a gene: 5. Here the CDR3 reads CASSTRLAGGSDTQYF. CDR3 nucleotides: TGTGCCAGCAGCACTCGACTAGCGGGAGGGTCAGATACGCAGTATTTT.

Ten or more counts support this clonotype. The gene calls are TRBV12-3 or TRBV12-4 and TRBJ2-3; D uncertain. There are 14 residues in the CDR3. V dropped 8 bases and J dropped 0 bases, with 12 bases sitting between them. The CDR3 loop reads CASRIPDSTDTQYF. CDR3 nucleotide sequence: TGTGCCAGCCGAATTCCGGATAGCACAGATACGCAGTATTTT.

In its sample, this clonotype was seen many times. The chain is built from TRBV7-2 and TRBJ2-5; D may correspond to TRBD1 or TRBD2 (5 bases each). This CDR3 has 14 amino acids. The germline CDR1 and CDR2 sequences are SGHTA and FQGNSA. V lost 5 bases and J lost 5, with 15 bases in between. CDR3: CASSPDPEGETQYF. CDR3 nucleotides: TGTGCCAGCAGCCCGGACCCCGAGGGGGAGACCCAGTACTTC.

This clonotype was seen many times. The chain joins TRBV19 to TRBJ2-7, with D perhaps TRBD1 (5 bases). Germline V gives CDR1 LNHDA, CDR2 SQIVND (reference sequence). The V end was cut by 7 bases, the J end by 2 bases, with 15 bases between. CDR3 length: 14 residues. CDR3 DNA: TGTGCCAGTACCTCAGGGCTAGGGCCCTACGAGCAGTACTTC. Translation: CASTSGLGPYEQYF.

This clonotype was detected ten times or more. This chain joins TRBV11-2 and TRBJ2-1; possibly TRBD2 for D (6 bases). The V gene lost 1 base and the J gene lost 3 bases, with 10 bases spanning the gap. CDR1 and CDR2 from the germline V gene are SGHAT and FQNNGV. The CDR3 is 15 amino acids. For the CDR3, the DNA is TGTGCCAGCAGCTTAGCGGCGGGATTCTACAATGAGCAGTTCTTC. Translating gives CASSLAAGFYNEQFF.

V is TRBV20-1 and J is TRBJ1-2, with D unclear. V was clipped by 1 base and J by 2 bases, with 14 bases between them. This CDR3 has 15 amino acids. Germline assignment: CDR1 DFQATT and CDR2 SNEGSKA (reference sequence). CDR3 DNA: TGCAGTGCTAGAGTTGACACCTTAGTCAACTATGGCTACACCTTC. Translation: CSARVDTLVNYGYTF.

At least ten counts were recorded for this clonotype. The chain carries TRBV19 and TRBJ1-2; D uncertain. The CDR3 loop spans 12 amino acids. The V end was cut by 3 bases, the J end by 6 bases, with 8 bases between. The germline CDR1 and CDR2 sequences are LNHDA and SQIVND (reference sequence). CDR3 sequence: CASSIPGDGYTF. The CDR3 region has the DNA TGTGCCAGTAGTATTCCCGGGGATGGCTACACCTTC.

The sample holds many counts of this clonotype. The V call is TRBV6-5, the J call TRBJ2-5; TRBD1 matches at 8 bases. The V gene end was trimmed by 6 bases and the J gene end by 3 bases; junction bases not matched to a gene: 9. This CDR3 region has 15 residues. Per germline, CDR1 MNHEY and CDR2 SVGAGI. The CDR3 DNA sequence: TGTGCCAGCAGCCTTACGGCACAGGGGGAAGAGACCCAGTACTTC. Translation gives CASSLTAQGEETQYF.

This clonotype was counted ten times or more. The V call is TRBV29-1, the J call TRBJ1-2, with D possibly matching TRBD1 (6 bases). This CDR3 is 12 amino acids long. Germline CDR1 reads SQVTM; CDR2 reads ANQGSEA. V was trimmed by 3 bases and J by 7 bases, leaving 12 bases between them. The CDR3 reads CSVDSGAGGYTF. The DNA for the CDR3 is TGCAGCGTTGATTCGGGGGCAGGTGGCTACACCTTC. Full variable domain (remainder filled in from reference TRBV29-1 and TRBJ1-2): SAVISQKPSRDICQRGTSLTIQCQVDSQVTMMFWYRQQPGQSLTLIATANQGSEATYESGFVIDKFPISRPNLTFSTLTVSNMSPEDSSIYLCSVDSGAGGYTFGSGTRLTVV.

This clonotype was seen ten or more times. This sequence joins TRBV11-2 and TRBJ2-4; D possibly corresponds to TRBD1 (8 bases). This CDR3 contains 14 residues. CDR1 is SGHAT, CDR2 FQNNGV, per germline. Trimming removed 2 bases from V and 8 bases from J, with 13 bases in between. The DNA for the CDR3 is TGTGCCAGCAGCTTAAACAGGGGGGGAGACATTCAGTACTTC. It yields the protein CASSLNRGGDIQYF.

This clonotype has only a few counts. The CDR3 bases are TGTGCCAGCAGCGTAGGAGGGCTGGAAGGTACGCAGTATTTT. As protein: CASSVGGLEGTQYF. This chain links TRBV9 with TRBJ2-3; D might be TRBD2 (5 bases). Germline assignment: CDR1 SGDLS and CDR2 YYNGEE. The V and J ends lost 0 bases and 8 bases respectively, with 13 bases between them. CDR3 size: 14 residues.

This clonotype was seen at least ten times. This chain uses TRBV14 with TRBJ2-1, with a weak D call TRBD1 (5 bases). The CDR3 runs to 15 residues. Germline V gives CDR1 SGHDN, CDR2 FVKESK. Trimming took off 5 bases at V and 1 base at J, with 12 bases between the two ends. As DNA, the CDR3 is TGTGCCAGCAGCTCGCAGGGTGTTTCCTACAATGAGCAGTTCTTC. It specifies CASSSQGVSYNEQFF. Combining the CDR3 with reference TRBV14 and TRBJ2-1 gives the whole variable domain EAGVTQFPSHSVIEKGQTVTLRCDPISGHDNLYWYRRVMGKEIKFLLHFVKESKQDESGMPNNRFLAERTGGTYSTLKVQPAELEDSGVYFCASSSQGVSYNEQFFGPGTRLTVL.